The sample holds a few counts of the clone carrying this T cell receptor beta chain. The antigen is unknown. The entirety of the isolated RNA underwent reverse transcription, so expressed TCRB transcripts were sequenced. The table came from immunoSEQ multiplex PCR; TCRdb's copy has only in-frame clones and leaves some out. The sample holds about 140,000 clones, about a tenth seen once. The data were taken from a study of beta chain features in type 1 diabetes. Whole-study findings and limits: For type 1 diabetes patients, VDJ junctions showed fewer insertions and more deletions. PCR may have favored shorter templates equally in patients and controls.

Only one heparinised blood draw was taken per donor, and its volume averaged around 120 mL. Germline V CDR1 and CDR2: MNHEY, SVGAGI. The CDR3 totals 12 residues. Trimming removed 4 bases at V and 2 bases at J, with 4 bases between. The chain recombines TRBV6-5 with TRBJ2-3; D unresolved. Sequencing was done on a sample of central memory CD4+ T cells from blood. The receptor's source is a woman between 40 and 55 years old in good health. DNA for the CDR3: TGTGCCAGCAGTTCTAACACAGATACGCAGTATTTT. This codes for CASSSNTDTQYF.